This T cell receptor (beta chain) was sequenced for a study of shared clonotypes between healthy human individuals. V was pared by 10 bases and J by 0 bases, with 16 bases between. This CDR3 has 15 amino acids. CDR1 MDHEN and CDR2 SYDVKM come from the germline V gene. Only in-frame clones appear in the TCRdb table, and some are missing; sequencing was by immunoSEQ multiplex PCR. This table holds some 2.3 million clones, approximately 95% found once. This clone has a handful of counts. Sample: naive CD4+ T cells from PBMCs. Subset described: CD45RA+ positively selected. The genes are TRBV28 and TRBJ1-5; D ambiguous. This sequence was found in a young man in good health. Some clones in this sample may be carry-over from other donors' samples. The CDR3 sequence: CATLLGGYSNQPQHF. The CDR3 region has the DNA TGTGCCACCCTCCTGGGCGGGTATAGCAATCAGCCCCAGCATTTT.